This entry is about one TCR beta chain. The target antigen is unknown. These donors were members of the roughly 110-subject validation cohort, a group separate from the roughly 670-subject first cohort. The data stem from a study of cytomegalovirus exposure and HLA in healthy donors. General study points: Later, an analysis found that TCR clusters from the first cohort tended to co-occur in the roughly 130 validation repertoires. The majority of TCR sequences were rare, yet some public TCRs appeared in many donors.

Sequencing used immunoSEQ multiplex PCR; TCRdb keeps in-frame clones, though not all of them. The table includes 180,000 or so clones, roughly nine tenths detected once. The sample taken for sequencing was PBMCs. The TCR comes from a man aged 25-45 years in good health and CMV-seropositive.

The CDR3 nucleotides are TGTGCCAGCAGTGCCGGGTCAGGGGACATTCAGTACTTC. This gives the protein CASSAGSGDIQYF. The chain carries TRBV2 and TRBJ2-4; D perhaps matches TRBD1 (6 bases). This CDR3 spans 13 amino acids. V dropped 4 bases and J dropped 8 bases, with 12 bases sitting between them. The germline V gene encodes CDR1 SNHLY and CDR2 FYNNEI.